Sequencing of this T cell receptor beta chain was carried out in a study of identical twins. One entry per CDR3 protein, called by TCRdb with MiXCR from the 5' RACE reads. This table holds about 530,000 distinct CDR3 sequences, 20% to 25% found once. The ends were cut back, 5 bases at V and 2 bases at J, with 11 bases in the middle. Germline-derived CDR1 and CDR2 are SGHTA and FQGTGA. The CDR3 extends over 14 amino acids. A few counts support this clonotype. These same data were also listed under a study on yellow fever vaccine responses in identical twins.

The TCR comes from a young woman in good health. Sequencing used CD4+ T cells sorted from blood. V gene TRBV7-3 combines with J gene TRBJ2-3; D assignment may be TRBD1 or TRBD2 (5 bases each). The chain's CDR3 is CASSTGTDTDTQYF. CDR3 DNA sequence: TGTGCCAGCAGCACTGGGACGGACACAGATACGCAGTATTTT.